These 32 T cell receptor beta chains were all obtained from the same sample, sequenced in a study of control samples from healthy donors and cancer patients. Measured with immunoSEQ multiplex PCR; TCRdb has only the in-frame clones, and not every one. Of under 85,000 clones in the sample, approximately 89% were seen once. Sequenced material: PBMCs. These receptors came from a man aged 55 to 70 with colorectal cancer.

The chain uses TRBV3-1 (or the pseudogene TRBV3-2) and TRBJ2-2, with D perhaps matching TRBD2 (7 bases). V was trimmed by 4 bases and J by 5 bases, leaving 11 bases between them. Looked up from germline, CDR1 is LGHDT and CDR2 is YNNKEL (reference sequence). This CDR3 has 14 residues. The CDR3 DNA is TGTGCCAGCAGCCGAAGGGGGGGGACCGGGGAGCTGTTTTTT. Translating gives CASSRRGGTGELFF.

The chain uses TRBV2 and TRBJ1-2; no clear D. The V end was cut by 7 bases, the J end by 5 bases, with 14 bases between. Germline CDR1 is SNHLY and CDR2 is FYNNEI. The CDR3 is made up of 13 amino acids. The CDR3 spells CASIRELIYGYTF. CDR3 in DNA: TGTGCCAGCATTCGGGAGTTGATTTATGGCTACACCTTC.

CDR3 loop: CASSQNLAHEQFF. In nucleotides, the CDR3 is TGTGCCAGCAGCCAAAACCTGGCCCATGAGCAGTTCTTC. This chain joins TRBV3-1 (or the pseudogene TRBV3-2) and TRBJ2-1; no clear D. The germline V gene has CDR1 LGHDT and CDR2 YNNKEL (reference sequence). The CDR3 is 13 residues long. Trimming stripped 2 bases from V and 8 bases from J, with 10 bases between.

The V gene is TRBV14, the J gene TRBJ1-6; perhaps TRBD1 as D (6 bases). Between the trimmed V and J ends, which lost 2 bases and 9 bases, there was a span of 14 bases. This CDR3 spans 15 amino acids. Germline loops: CDR1 SGHDN, CDR2 FVKESK. The CDR3 DNA reads as TGTGCCAGCAGCCAATTCCGAGGGGGAGGTTCACCCCTCCACTTT. It yields the protein CASSQFRGGGSPLHF.

The chain is built from TRBV18 and TRBJ1-2; unclear D gene. The germline V and J ends were trimmed by 2 bases and 4 bases, with 8 bases remaining between them. CDR1 KGHSH and CDR2 LQKENI come from the germline V gene. There are 13 residues in the CDR3. In DNA form, the CDR3 reads TGTGCCAGCTCACCAGACGCCAGCTATGGCTACACCTTC. Amino acid sequence: CASSPDASYGYTF.

The V call is TRBV7-2, the J call TRBJ1-1, with TRBD1 as a possible D gene (6 bases). V was pared by 6 bases and J by 6 bases, with 11 bases between. Germline CDR1 and CDR2: SGHTA and FQGNSA. The CDR3 has 12 amino acids. CDR3 in DNA: TGTGCCAGCAGGTCAGGGGTACCTGAAGCTTTCTTT. This sequence encodes CASRSGVPEAFF.

The V gene is TRBV7-2, the J gene TRBJ2-3; D is unresolved. This CDR3 is built from 14 residues. In germline, CDR1 is SGHTA, CDR2 FQGNSA. Trimming cost V 3 bases and J 0 bases, with 7 bases left between them. CDR3 residues: CASSFEDSTDTQYF. CDR3 coding DNA: TGTGCCAGCAGCTTCGAGGACAGCACAGATACGCAGTATTTT.

The chain has TRBV30 and TRBJ1-6; no reliable D call. V lost 2 bases and J 0 bases, leaving 14 bases between the germline ends. The CDR3 runs 17 residues. Looked up from germline, CDR1 is GTSNPN and CDR2 is SVGIG (reference sequence). DNA of the CDR3: TGTGCCTGGAGTATTTCCCCGACCAGCTCCTATAATTCACCCCTCCACTTT. This encodes CAWSISPTSSYNSPLHF.

This clone showed up just once. The V and J genes are TRBV7-2 and TRBJ2-2; D is uncertain. Germline V gene lookup returns CDR1 SGHTA and CDR2 FQGNSA. Trimming took off 3 bases at V and 3 bases at J, with 5 bases between the two ends. The CDR3 contains 13 residues. CDR3 sequence reads: CASSFSHTGELFF. The CDR3 DNA sequence: TGTGCCAGCAGCTTCAGTCACACCGGGGAGCTGTTTTTT.

This chain links TRBV5-5 with TRBJ1-1; no reliable D call. The germline gives CDR1 SGHKS, CDR2 YYEKEE (reference sequence). The CDR3 has 12 amino acids. V gave up 4 bases and J gave up 5 bases, with 9 bases separating them. As DNA, the CDR3 is TGTGCCAGCAGCCCCCGGCTTACTGAAGCTTTCTTT. It is translated as CASSPRLTEAFF.

As regards this clone: Other DNA sequences within the sample encode an identical CDR3. This sequence joins TRBV5-1 and TRBJ2-7; tentative D call: TRBD2 (7 bases). V lost 4 bases and J 0 bases, leaving 11 bases between the germline ends. This CDR3 has 14 residues. The germline gives CDR1 SGHRS, CDR2 YFSETQ. CDR3 nucleotide sequence: TGCGCCAGCAGCAGGGGGGGGGCCTCCTACGAGCAGTACTTC. Protein sequence: CASSRGGASYEQYF.

There are a few counts of this clone. The chain has TRBV19 and TRBJ1-3; the D is unclear. Trimming took off 7 bases at V and 0 bases at J, with 7 bases between the two ends. Per the germline V gene, CDR1 is LNHDA and CDR2 is SQIVND (reference sequence). The CDR3 extends over 13 amino acids. The DNA of the CDR3 is TGTGCCAGTAAGGGCCTCTCTGGAAACACCATATATTTT. Its translation: CASKGLSGNTIYF. Full variable domain (remainder filled in from reference TRBV19 and TRBJ1-3): DGGITQSPKYLFRKEGQNVTLSCEQNLNHDAMYWYRQDPGQGLRLIYYSQIVNDFQKGDIAEGYSVSREKKESFPLTVTSAQKNPTAFYLCASKGLSGNTIYFGEGSWLTVV.

This rearrangement joins TRBV29-1 to TRBJ2-7, with D possibly matching TRBD2 (5 bases). The V gene's germline CDR1 is SQVTM and CDR2 ANQGSEA. The CDR3 is made up of 13 amino acids. The germline V and J ends were trimmed by 4 bases and 2 bases, with 12 bases remaining between them. The CDR3 DNA follows: TGCAGCGTTGGAAAGGCGGGTACCTACGAGCAGTACTTC. The encoded protein is CSVGKAGTYEQYF.

The V call is TRBV6-5, the J call TRBJ1-1, with D tentatively TRBD1 (5 bases). V gave up 6 bases and J gave up 2 bases, with 10 bases separating them. The CDR3 is made up of 13 amino acids. Germline-derived CDR1 and CDR2 are MNHEY and SVGAGI. The CDR3 sequence is CASSRGFNTEAFF. CDR3 bases: TGTGCCAGCAGCCGGGGGTTCAACACTGAAGCTTTCTTT.

The chain links TRBV6-5 to TRBJ2-7; D not certain. V was clipped by 6 bases and J by 0 bases, with 12 bases between them. Looked up from germline, CDR1 is MNHEY and CDR2 is SVGAGI. The CDR3 spans 14 residues. CDR3 protein: CASSGLGSSYEQYF. CDR3 sequence (DNA): TGTGCCAGCAGCGGTTTGGGAAGCTCCTACGAGCAGTACTTC.

The genes are TRBV3-1 (or the pseudogene TRBV3-2) and TRBJ2-6; D not certain. CDR1 is LGHDT and CDR2 is YNNKEL in the germline V gene (reference sequence). V was cut by 0 bases and J by 5 bases, with 8 bases left in between. CDR3 length equals 15 residues. CDR3 region: CASSQEGPRANVLTF. CDR3 nucleotides: TGTGCCAGCAGCCAAGAGGGTCCAAGGGCCAACGTCCTGACTTTC.

The chain has TRBV4-3 and TRBJ1-3, with D perhaps TRBD1 (5 bases). Trimming left V 3 bases short and J 5 bases short, with 11 bases between. The CDR3 is 14 residues long. Germline V gene lookup returns CDR1 LGHNA and CDR2 YSLEER. The CDR3 DNA sequence: TGCGCCAGCAGCCAGGGGGTGGGTAGAAACACCATATATTTT. This translates into CASSQGVGRNTIYF.

The chain uses TRBV5-8 and TRBJ1-5, with D uncertain. The CDR3 sequence is 16 residues long. Trimming stripped 0 bases from V and 2 bases from J, with 12 bases between. Germline V gene data show CDR1 as SGHTS and CDR2 as YDEGEE. The CDR3 DNA reads as TGTGCCAGCAGCTTGGCCGTCCGGGCTGGCAATCAGCCCCAGCATTTT. This codes for CASSLAVRAGNQPQHF.

The V call is TRBV14, the J call TRBJ1-1, with 7 bases lining up with TRBD1. Looked up from germline, CDR1 is SGHDN and CDR2 is FVKESK. Losses at the gene ends were 4 bases for V and 0 bases for J; bases not matched to a gene: 5. The CDR3 runs to 15 residues. CDR3 loop: CASSPTGQMNTEAFF. The CDR3 DNA is TGTGCCAGCAGCCCTACGGGACAGATGAACACTGAAGCTTTCTTT.

This chain links TRBV7-9 with TRBJ1-2; 8 nucleotides agree with TRBD1. J gave up 7 bases and V 4 bases, and 14 bases lay outside the gene matches. There are 16 residues in the CDR3. CDR1 is SEHNR, CDR2 FQNEAQ, per germline (reference sequence). The CDR3 protein is CASSSDRGEQAFGYTF. CDR3 DNA sequence: TGTGCCAGCAGCTCAGACAGGGGAGAGCAGGCTTTTGGCTACACCTTC.

The V gene is TRBV19, the J gene TRBJ2-7; perhaps TRBD2 as D (5 bases). The CDR3 is made up of 14 amino acids. Trimming pared 9 bases from V and 2 bases from J, leaving 17 bases between. Germline V lookup: CDR1 LNHDA, CDR2 SQIVND (reference sequence). The CDR3 sequence: CASSLRGSTYEQYF. The CDR3 coding sequence is TGTGCCAGCAGCTTACGGGGAAGTACCTACGAGCAGTACTTC.

A single count supports this clone. This chain joins TRBV12-3 or TRBV12-4 and TRBJ2-1; D remains unclear. Trimming cost V 1 base and J 7 bases, with 8 bases left between them. This CDR3 is built from 13 residues. The CDR3 here is CASSLGGKNEQFF. The DNA for the CDR3 is TGTGCCAGCAGTTTAGGTGGAAAGAATGAGCAGTTCTTC.

The gene calls are TRBV7-9 and TRBJ1-4, with TRBD1 matching 9 bases. The germline V gene encodes CDR1 SEHNR and CDR2 FQNEAQ (reference sequence). The CDR3 is 15 residues long. With 11 bases clipped from V and 5 bases from J, the junction kept 12 bases outside the gene matches. The CDR3 is CAGGGPTGGNEKLFF. CDR3 DNA sequence: TGTGCCGGCGGAGGGCCGACAGGGGGAAATGAAAAACTGTTTTTT.

V gene TRBV6-5 combines with J gene TRBJ2-1; 11 nucleotides match TRBD2. The CDR3 is made up of 15 amino acids. The germline V gene has CDR1 MNHEY and CDR2 SVGAGI. V shed 8 bases, J shed 7 bases, and the junction held 10 bases outside the gene matches. CDR3 coding DNA: TGTGCCAGCCGGCGACTAGCGGGGAGTAAAAATGAGCAGTTCTTC. It translates to CASRRLAGSKNEQFF.

The chain is built from TRBV28 and TRBJ1-3, with unresolved D. V was shortened by 2 bases and J by 0 bases, with 11 bases between the two germline ends. Germline CDR1 MDHEN, CDR2 SYDVKM. The length of the CDR3 is 16 residues. CDR3 residues: CASSLGSGLSGNTIYF. Here the CDR3 DNA reads TGTGCCAGCAGTTTAGGATCAGGCCTCTCTGGAAACACCATATATTTT. Supplemented by reference TRBV28 and TRBJ1-3, the full variable domain reads DVKVTQSSRYLVKRTGEKVFLECVQDMDHENMFWYRQDPGLGLRLIYFSYDVKMKEKGDIPEGYSVSREKKERFSLILESASTNQTSMYLCASSLGSGLSGNTIYFGEGSWLTVV.

The genes are TRBV10-3 and TRBJ1-6, with D perhaps TRBD1 (6 bases). V gave up 2 bases and J gave up 3 bases, with 11 bases separating them. This CDR3 is 16 amino acids long. Per germline, CDR1 ENHRY and CDR2 SYGVKD. CDR3: CAISEGQSGYNSPLHF. DNA for the CDR3: TGTGCCATCAGTGAGGGACAGTCCGGCTATAATTCACCCCTCCACTTT.

The DNA of the CDR3 is TGTGCCTGGAGTGTCCCAGGGAGCTCCTACAATGAGCAGTTCTTC. Encoded protein: CAWSVPGSSYNEQFF. The chain joins TRBV30 to TRBJ2-1; D assignment may be TRBD1 or TRBD2 (5 bases each). The V gene's germline CDR1 is GTSNPN and CDR2 SVGIG (reference sequence). CDR3 size: 15 residues. V gave up 0 bases and J gave up 0 bases, with 9 bases separating them.

V usage is TRBV3-1 (or the pseudogene TRBV3-2) and J usage is TRBJ2-5, with TRBD1 matching 10 bases. The ends lost 4 bases at V and 1 base at J; junction bases unmatched: 3. CDR3 length: 15 residues. Germline CDR1 is LGHDT and CDR2 is YNNKEL (reference sequence). CDR3 in amino acids: CASSPRTGGQETQYF. Here the CDR3 DNA reads TGTGCCAGCAGCCCCAGGACAGGGGGCCAAGAGACCCAGTACTTC.

This chain links TRBV27 with TRBJ2-3, with 8 bases lining up with TRBD1. The germline V gene encodes CDR1 MNHEY and CDR2 SMNVEV (reference sequence). V dropped 5 bases and J dropped 2; count of bases not matched to a gene: 6. The CDR3 runs to 15 residues. The CDR3, as DNA: TGTGCCAGCAGTGAGGACAGGGTTGCCACAGATACGCAGTATTTT. Translating gives CASSEDRVATDTQYF.

This clone was picked up one time. V usage is TRBV6-6 and J usage is TRBJ2-7; tentatively, D is TRBD1 (6 bases). Germline CDR1 reads MNHNY; CDR2 reads SVGAGI (reference sequence). The CDR3 extends over 15 amino acids. V gave up 2 bases and J gave up 2 bases, with 13 bases separating them. The CDR3 DNA reads TGTGCCAGCAGTTACGATGAACAGGGAACCTACGAGCAGTACTTC. It codes for CASSYDEQGTYEQYF.

V gene TRBV11-2 combines with J gene TRBJ2-3; possibly TRBD2 for D (6 bases). There are 18 residues in the CDR3. CDR1 is SGHAT and CDR2 is FQNNGV in the germline V gene. Trimming took 1 base from V and 6 from J, leaving 23 bases between them. The CDR3 spells CASSLVGGAGNIGDTQYF. For the CDR3, the DNA is TGTGCCAGCAGCTTAGTAGGCGGGGCAGGAAATATAGGCGATACGCAGTATTTT.

The gene calls are TRBV19 and TRBJ1-6; D might be TRBD1 (5 bases). V gave up 1 base and J gave up 7 bases, with 8 bases separating them. The CDR3 extends over 14 amino acids. The germline gives CDR1 LNHDA, CDR2 SQIVND (reference sequence). CDR3 amino acids: CASSIAGNNSPLHF. CDR3 in DNA: TGTGCCAGTAGTATAGCAGGGAACAATTCACCCCTCCACTTT.